This T cell receptor beta chain was identified in a study of OX40 agonist ivuxolimab in advanced cancers. Study-level findings and limits: Compared with others, partial responders at 0.1-3.0 mg/kg displayed clonal expansion among the lowest. Normalized T-cell clonal expansion was also low in a subset of nonresponders. In general, CD8+ T cells held more expanded clones than CD4+ did, on average.

Autoimmune disease history or systemic immunosuppression meant exclusion. Sequencing was performed with immunoSEQ multiplex PCR; in TCRdb, only in-frame clones are kept and a portion is missing. The sample holds tens of thousands of clones; about nine tenths are singletons and the top ten take about a third. Turning to this clone: Its antigen is currently unknown.

The sequence derives from an adult with an advanced solid tumor such as melanoma, head and neck, liver or kidney cancer. The source material was CD4+ or CD8+ T cells sorted from blood, sampled in a trial of the OX40 agonist ivuxolimab.

The CDR3 region has the DNA TGTGCCAGCAGTGAAGCGGGGGACTATGGCTACACCTTC. Protein: CASSEAGDYGYTF. The chain combines TRBV6-1 with TRBJ1-2; tentative D call: TRBD1 (5 bases). Germline V gene sequence: CDR1 MNHNS, CDR2 SASEGT. The CDR3 is 13 amino acids. The germline V and J ends were trimmed by 0 bases and 3 bases, with 5 bases remaining between them.